A selection of T cell receptor beta chains follows, all from one sample in a study of control samples from healthy donors and cancer patients. This table comes from immunoSEQ multiplex PCR, and its TCRdb copy is limited to in-frame clones, with some not included. Of under 65,000 clones listed, around 87% were seen once; the top ten hold roughly 13%. The sequencing input was PBMCs. The receptors originated from a woman aged 55-70 years with lung cancer. CDR3s include the opening cysteine and the closing phenylalanine or tryptophan. The D gene is left open where the match is weak. Clone size is not always given. Where it is, it says once, few, many or a class for expanded clones.

d_call | clone_size | j_call | v_call | cdr3_length | cdr3_nt | cdr3_aa
- | few | TRBJ2-5 | TRBV11-1 | 12 | TGTGCCAGCAGCTTAGTACAAGAGACCCAGTACTTC | CASSLVQETQYF
- | - | TRBJ2-1 | TRBV7-2 | 14 | TGTGCCAGCAGCCCCGGGACCCCCGTCTATGAGCAGTTCTTC | CASSPGTPVYEQFF
- | - | TRBJ2-3 | TRBV10-1 | 14 | TGCGCCAGCAGTGAGGCGGCTAGCACAGATACGCAGTATTTT | CASSEAASTDTQYF
TRBD2 | - | TRBJ2-1 | TRBV24-1 | 17 | TGTGCCACCAGTGATTCCGGTAGGGGACTAGTCGTAAATGAGCAGTTCTTC | CATSDSGRGLVVNEQFF
TRBD2 | - | TRBJ2-2 | TRBV3-1/TRBV3-2 | 17 | TGTGCCAGCAGCCAGCTCGAGCGGGAGGGGAACACCGGGGAGCTGTTTTTT | CASSQLEREGNTGELFF
- | once | TRBJ1-1 | TRBV3-1/TRBV3-2 | 14 | TGTGCCAGCAGCCCCCATTCCGGGTCCCAGATAGCTTTCTTT | CASSPHSGSQIAFF
TRBD2 | - | TRBJ2-3 | TRBV30 | 17 | TGTGCCTGGAGTGTAGTTTGGACTAGCGGACTCACAGATACGCAGTATTTT | CAWSVVWTSGLTDTQYF
TRBD2 | - | TRBJ2-3 | TRBV24-1 | 17 | TGTGCCACCAGTGATTTTTGGACTAGCGGGAGACCGGCTACGCAGTATTTT | CATSDFWTSGRPATQYF
- | few | TRBJ2-7 | TRBV2 | 14 | TGTGCCAGCACCTTGGACAGATTTCTGGGCGAGCAGTACTTC | CASTLDRFLGEQYF
- | - | TRBJ2-5 | TRBV29-1 | 11 | TGCAGCGCGCGAGCAGAAGAGACCCAGTACTTC | CSARAEETQYF
TRBD1 | - | TRBJ2-7 | TRBV7-8 | 14 | TGTGCCAGCAGCTTCGGGACAGGGGTCTACGAGCAGTACTTC | CASSFGTGVYEQYF
- | - | TRBJ2-1 | TRBV29-1 | 15 | TGCAGCGCTGTAGAAGCAGCGACGGCGAGTAATGAGCAGTTCTTC | CSAVEAATASNEQFF
- | - | TRBJ1-1 | TRBV11-2 | 14 | TGTGCCAGCAGCCCCGGACGGATCCCCACTGAAGCTTTCTTT | CASSPGRIPTEAFF
TRBD2 | - | TRBJ2-1 | TRBV10-3 | 15 | TGTGCCATCAGTGATTCAGCGGGAGGGCCGGTTGAGCAGTTCTTC | CAISDSAGGPVEQFF
- | - | TRBJ2-2 | TRBV9 | 14 | TGTGCCAGCAGCGTAGAAGTAGTTCTCGGGGAGCTGTTTTTT | CASSVEVVLGELFF
TRBD1 | - | TRBJ2-6 | TRBV6-5 | 15 | TGTGCCAGCAGCAGGGGGTGGACTGGGGCCAACGTCCTGACTTTC | CASSRGWTGANVLTF
- | - | TRBJ1-6 | TRBV18 | 16 | TGTGCCAGCTCACCGGCAGGGGCGCGGGATAATTCACCCCTCCACTTT | CASSPAGARDNSPLHF
- | - | TRBJ1-1 | TRBV30 | 15 | TGTGCCTTTACTCCTCCGGACAGAACAAACACTGAAGCTTTCTTT | CAFTPPDRTNTEAFF
TRBD2 | - | TRBJ2-1 | TRBV14 | 17 | TGTGCCAGCAGCCAGAGACTAGCGGGAGCGTCCTACAATGAGCAGTTCTTC | CASSQRLAGASYNEQFF
TRBD1 | once | TRBJ2-7 | TRBV18 | 16 | TGTGCCAGCTCACGACAACAGGGGGACGAGACCTACGAGCAGTACTTC | CASSRQQGDETYEQYF
- | - | TRBJ1-2 | TRBV9 | 15 | TGTGCCAGCAGCGTAGAAGGGAGGGGCGTCTATGGCTACACCTTC | CASSVEGRGVYGYTF
- | - | TRBJ2-1 | TRBV6-5 | 13 | TGTGCCGTAAGGCTGGACGGTCACAATGAGCAGTTCTTC | CAVRLDGHNEQFF
TRBD2 | - | TRBJ2-1 | TRBV19 | 15 | TGTGCCAGTCAATCCGTAGGGACTAGCTCCAATGAGCAGTTCTTC | CASQSVGTSSNEQFF
- | - | TRBJ1-5 | TRBV7-6 | 14 | TGTGCCAGCAGCTTAAGCCCAGGCAATCAGCCCCAGCATTTT | CASSLSPGNQPQHF
- | - | TRBJ2-1 | TRBV6-5 | 15 | TGTGCCAGCAACCAAGGGAGGCTCCCAGGGAATGAGCAGTTCTTC | CASNQGRLPGNEQFF
TRBD2 | few | TRBJ2-7 | TRBV6-5 | 13 | TGTGCCAGCATTAGCGGGCTTTCCTACGAGCAGTACTTC | CASISGLSYEQYF
TRBD1 | few | TRBJ1-5 | TRBV11-2 | 15 | TGTGCCAGCAGCCCCGGGACAGGGGCTGATCAGCCCCAGCATTTT | CASSPGTGADQPQHF
TRBD1 | - | TRBJ1-3 | TRBV13 | 15 | TGTGCCAGCAGCCCCGGGACAGGGGGCCGGAACACCATATATTTT | CASSPGTGGRNTIYF
TRBD1 | - | TRBJ2-1 | TRBV10-3 | 13 | TGTGCCAGCGGACAGGGAATCTACAATGAGCAGTTCTTC | CASGQGIYNEQFF
TRBD1 | - | TRBJ2-2 | TRBV5-1 | 14 | TGCGCCAGCAGCCCGGACAGGGCTCGCGGGGAGCTGTTTTTT | CASSPDRARGELFF
- | - | TRBJ1-6 | TRBV6-5 | 14 | TGTGCCAGCCGGGACGGCTCCTATAATTCACCCCTCCACTTT | CASRDGSYNSPLHF
TRBD2 | - | TRBJ2-7 | TRBV5-1 | 14 | TGCGCCAGCAGCTTCTCTAGCGGGACGGGCGAGCAGTACTTC | CASSFSSGTGEQYF
- | once | TRBJ1-2 | TRBV7-9 | 14 | TGTGCCAGCAGCTTAATCCCCGCTAACTATGGCTACACCTTC | CASSLIPANYGYTF
- | - | TRBJ2-6 | TRBV7-3 | 13 | TGTGCCAGCGGAGTAACTGGGGCCAACGTCCTGACTTTC | CASGVTGANVLTF
TRBD1 | - | TRBJ2-1 | TRBV28 | 15 | TGTGCCAGCAGTTCCGGGACAGCGTACTACAATGAGCAGTTCTTC | CASSSGTAYYNEQFF
TRBD1 | few | TRBJ2-2 | TRBV29-1 | 13 | TGCAGCGTCGACAGGGGGAACACCGGGGAGCTGTTTTTT | CSVDRGNTGELFF
TRBD1 | - | TRBJ1-1 | TRBV5-1 | 14 | TGCGCCAGCAGCATTGGACAGGGGGCTTATGAAGCTTTCTTT | CASSIGQGAYEAFF
- | - | TRBJ2-1 | TRBV19 | 12 | TGTGCCAGTAGTATATTAGGGGGTGAGCAGTTCTTC | CASSILGGEQFF
- | - | TRBJ2-1 | TRBV6-5 | 15 | TGTGCCAGCAGTTATGAGAGAGGGGGCTACAATGAGCAGTTCTTC | CASSYERGGYNEQFF
TRBD2 | - | TRBJ2-7 | TRBV15 | 17 | TGTGCCACCAGCAGGGAGAGTGGGCTAGCGGGATTTTACGAGCAGTACTTC | CATSRESGLAGFYEQYF
TRBD2 | few | TRBJ2-3 | TRBV2 | 19 | TGTGCCAGCAGCCGTGATACTAGACTAGCGGGAGCTAGCACAGATACGCAGTATTTT | CASSRDTRLAGASTDTQYF
- | - | TRBJ1-1 | TRBV19 | 14 | TGTGCCAGTAGCCCGGGACTTCTGAACACTGAAGCTTTCTTT | CASSPGLLNTEAFF